Presented here are 9 T cell receptor beta chains from one specimen sequenced in a study of T-cell memory formation after mild COVID-19. TCRdb re-analysed the 5' RACE reads in MiXCR, keeping a single row per CDR3 protein. The table records a few hundred thousand distinct CDR3 sequences, 25% to 30% of them present only once. Input material: PBMCs or a T cell subset sorted from them (not recorded which). These receptor sequences come from an adult woman who had mild COVID-19 (a few samples of this study predate the infection). Cell type and time point are not known.

V is TRBV15 and J is TRBJ2-3, with 9 bases aligning to TRBD1. CDR3 length: 16 amino acids. The junction had 9 bases not matched to a gene; V was cut back by 5 bases and J by 3 bases. Germline assignment: CDR1 LNHNV and CDR2 YYDKDF (reference sequence). CDR3 in DNA: TGTGCCACCAGCCTACGGACAGGGGTTGGGACAGATACGCAGTATTTT. Residues: CATSLRTGVGTDTQYF.

The V gene is TRBV7-9, the J gene TRBJ1-1; D may be TRBD1 (6 bases). Trimming cost V 6 bases and J 11 bases, with 13 bases left between them. The CDR3 runs 11 residues. The germline gives CDR1 SEHNR, CDR2 FQNEAQ (reference sequence). CDR3 DNA sequence: TGTGCCAGCAGTTTAACAGGGAGCGCTTTCTTT. Its protein product is CASSLTGSAFF. Based on the CDR3 plus reference TRBV7-9 and TRBJ1-1, the full variable domain is DTGVSQNPRHKITKRGQNVTFRCDPISEHNRLYWYRQTLGQGPEFLTYFQNEAQLEKSRLLSDRFSAERPKGSFSTLEIQRTEQGDSAMYLCASSLTGSAFFGQGTRLTVV.

This rearrangement joins TRBV13 to TRBJ2-7; 7 nucleotides agree with TRBD1. The CDR3 sequence is 15 residues long. Germline assignment: CDR1 PRHDT and CDR2 FYEKMQ (reference sequence). The ends lost 4 bases at V and 3 bases at J; junction bases unmatched: 9. The CDR3 nucleotides are TGTGCCAGCAGCTCACCACAGGGGAACGACTACGAGCAGTACTTC. As protein: CASSSPQGNDYEQYF. The full variable domain, completed using reference TRBV13 and TRBJ2-7, is AAGVIQSPRHLIKEKRETATLKCYPIPRHDTVYWYQQGPGQDPQFLISFYEKMQSDKGSIPDRFSAQQFSDYHSELNMSSLELGDSALYFCASSSPQGNDYEQYFGPGTRLTVT.

This clonotype was counted only a few times. The rearrangement uses TRBV9 and TRBJ2-3; the match to TRBD2 covers 7 bases. From germline, CDR1 is SGDLS and CDR2 YYNGEE. V dropped 5 bases and J dropped 3; count of bases not matched to a gene: 9. The CDR3 runs to 15 residues. CDR3 in DNA: TGTGCCAGCAGTCTAACAACGGGGGGTACAGATACGCAGTATTTT. Protein sequence: CASSLTTGGTDTQYF.

This clonotype was counted a few times. The rearrangement links TRBV24-1 to TRBJ2-3; D perhaps matches TRBD1 (6 bases). This CDR3 has 16 amino acids. Germline V gives CDR1 KGHDR, CDR2 SFDVKD. Trimming pared 3 bases from V and 1 base from J, leaving 13 bases between. The CDR3 protein is CATSDATGIGTDTQYF. Written as DNA, the CDR3 is TGTGCCACCAGTGATGCAACAGGGATCGGCACAGATACGCAGTATTTT.

The genes are TRBV2 and TRBJ2-5; D may be TRBD2 (6 bases). The V gene's germline CDR1 is SNHLY and CDR2 FYNNEI. This CDR3 has 12 residues. Trimming cost V 11 bases and J 7 bases, with 17 bases left between them. The CDR3 is CALQAGPGTQYF. The CDR3 DNA follows: TGTGCCCTCCAGGCGGGGCCTGGGACCCAGTACTTC.

This chain connects TRBV7-2 to TRBJ2-1; weak D call: TRBD2 (7 bases). The length of the CDR3 is 19 residues. Trimming removed 5 bases at V and 4 bases at J, with 27 bases between. CDR1 SGHTA and CDR2 FQGNSA come from the germline V gene. CDR3 DNA: TGTGCCAGCAGCCTCGAAGAGGGAGGGTGGATAGGGGGATACAATGAGCAGTTCTTC. It yields the protein CASSLEEGGWIGGYNEQFF. Full variable domain (missing parts from reference TRBV7-2 and TRBJ2-1): GAGVSQSPSNKVTEKGKDVELRCDPISGHTALYWYRQSLGQGLEFLIYFQGNSAPDKSGLPSDRFSAERTGGSVSTLTIQRTQQEDSAVYLCASSLEEGGWIGGYNEQFFGPGTRLTVL.

This rearrangement joins TRBV27 to TRBJ2-1; 9 bases are shared with TRBD2. The germline gives CDR1 MNHEY, CDR2 SMNVEV (reference sequence). This CDR3 comprises 13 residues. With V trimmed by 3 bases and J by 9 bases, 3 bases remained unmatched. The CDR3 DNA sequence: TGTGCCAGCAGTTTTAGCGGGAGAAGTGAGCAGTTCTTC. Its translation is CASSFSGRSEQFF.

The chain employs TRBV9 and TRBJ2-5, with D possibly matching TRBD1 (5 bases). V was cut by 4 bases and J by 3 bases, with 10 bases left in between. Germline loops: CDR1 SGDLS, CDR2 YYNGEE. The CDR3 has 13 residues. CDR3 in DNA: TGTGCCAGCAGCCAGGGTTTCGAAGAGACCCAGTACTTC. It translates to CASSQGFEETQYF.